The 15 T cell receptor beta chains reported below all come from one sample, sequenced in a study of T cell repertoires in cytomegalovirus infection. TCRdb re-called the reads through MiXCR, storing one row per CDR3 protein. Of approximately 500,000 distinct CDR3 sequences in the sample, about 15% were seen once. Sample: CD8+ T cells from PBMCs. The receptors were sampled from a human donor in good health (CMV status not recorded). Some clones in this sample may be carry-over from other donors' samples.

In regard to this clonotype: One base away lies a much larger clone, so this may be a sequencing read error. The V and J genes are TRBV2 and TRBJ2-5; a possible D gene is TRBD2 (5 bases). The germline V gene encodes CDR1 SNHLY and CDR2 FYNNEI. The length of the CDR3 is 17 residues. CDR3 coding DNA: TGTGCCAACAGTGAAGCGCGAGGGTTGGTTGAAGAAGAGACCCAGTACTTC. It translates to CANSEARGLVEEETQYF.

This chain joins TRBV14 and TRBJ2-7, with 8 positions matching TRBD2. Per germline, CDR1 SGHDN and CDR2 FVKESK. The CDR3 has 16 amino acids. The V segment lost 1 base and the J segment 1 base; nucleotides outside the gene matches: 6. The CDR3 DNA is TGTGCCAGCAGCCAAGGGGTCGGGAGGGCATCCTACGAGCAGTACTTC. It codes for CASSQGVGRASYEQYF.

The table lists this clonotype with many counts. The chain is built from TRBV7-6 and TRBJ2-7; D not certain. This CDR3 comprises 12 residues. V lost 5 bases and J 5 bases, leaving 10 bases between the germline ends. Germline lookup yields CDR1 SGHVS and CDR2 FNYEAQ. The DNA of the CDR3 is TGTGCCAGCAGCAGCGACCCCAACGAGCAGTACTTC. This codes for CASSSDPNEQYF.

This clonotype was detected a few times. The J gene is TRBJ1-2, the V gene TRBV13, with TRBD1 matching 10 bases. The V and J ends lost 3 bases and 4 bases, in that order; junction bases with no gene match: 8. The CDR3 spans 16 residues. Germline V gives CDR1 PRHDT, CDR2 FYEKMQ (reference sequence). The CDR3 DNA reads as TGTGCCAGCAGCTTCCGGACAGGGGGAGTAGGCTATGGCTACACCTTC. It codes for CASSFRTGGVGYGYTF.

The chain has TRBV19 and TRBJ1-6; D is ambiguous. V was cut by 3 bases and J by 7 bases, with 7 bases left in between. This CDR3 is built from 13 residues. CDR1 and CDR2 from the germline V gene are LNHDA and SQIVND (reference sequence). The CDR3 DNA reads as TGTGCCAGTAGTATTACAAGGAATTCACCCCTCCACTTT. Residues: CASSITRNSPLHF.

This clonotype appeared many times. The CDR3 nucleotides read TGTGCCAGCAGCTATAGCGACTACCAAGAGACCCAGTACTTC. Its protein product is CASSYSDYQETQYF. This chain uses TRBV6-6 with TRBJ2-5, with D maybe TRBD2 (5 bases). The CDR3 is made up of 14 amino acids. Germline CDR1 is MNHNY and CDR2 is SVGAGI (reference sequence). V lost 6 bases and J lost 0, with 11 bases in between.

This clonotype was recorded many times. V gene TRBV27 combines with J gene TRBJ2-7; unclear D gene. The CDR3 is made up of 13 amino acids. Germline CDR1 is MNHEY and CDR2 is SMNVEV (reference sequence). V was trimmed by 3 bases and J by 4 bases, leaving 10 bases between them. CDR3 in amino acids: CASSFPGGYEQYF. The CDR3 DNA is TGTGCCAGCAGTTTCCCTGGCGGTTACGAGCAGTACTTC.

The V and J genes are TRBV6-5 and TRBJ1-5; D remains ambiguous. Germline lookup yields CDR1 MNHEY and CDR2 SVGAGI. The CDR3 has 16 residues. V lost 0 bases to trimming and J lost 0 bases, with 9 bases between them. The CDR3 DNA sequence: TGTGCCAGCAGTTACTCGTCGCACTATAGCAATCAGCCCCAGCATTTT. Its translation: CASSYSSHYSNQPQHF.

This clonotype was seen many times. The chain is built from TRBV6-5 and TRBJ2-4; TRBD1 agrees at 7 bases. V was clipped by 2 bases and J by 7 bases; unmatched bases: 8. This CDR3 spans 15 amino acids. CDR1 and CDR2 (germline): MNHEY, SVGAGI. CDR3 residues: CASSYKGARGNIQYF. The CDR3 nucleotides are TGTGCCAGCAGTTACAAGGGGGCGCGAGGTAACATTCAGTACTTC.

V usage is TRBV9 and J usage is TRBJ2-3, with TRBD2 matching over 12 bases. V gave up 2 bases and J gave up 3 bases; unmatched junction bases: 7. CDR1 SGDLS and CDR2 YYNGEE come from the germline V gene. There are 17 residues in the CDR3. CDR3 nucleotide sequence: TGTGCCAGCAGCGTCCCCCTAGCGGGAGGGACTACAGATACGCAGTATTTT. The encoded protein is CASSVPLAGGTTDTQYF.

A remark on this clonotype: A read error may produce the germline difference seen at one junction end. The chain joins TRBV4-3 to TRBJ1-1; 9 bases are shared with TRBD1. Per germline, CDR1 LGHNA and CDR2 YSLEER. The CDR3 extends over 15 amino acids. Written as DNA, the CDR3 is TGCGCCAGCAGCCAAGAAGACAGGGGGAACGCTGAAGCTTTCTTT. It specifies CASSQEDRGNAEAFF.

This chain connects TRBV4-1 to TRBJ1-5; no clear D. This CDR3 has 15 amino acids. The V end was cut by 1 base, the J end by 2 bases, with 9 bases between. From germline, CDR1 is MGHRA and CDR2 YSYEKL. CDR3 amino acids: CASSQARAGNQPQHF. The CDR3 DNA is TGCGCCAGCAGCCAAGCACGGGCTGGCAATCAGCCCCAGCATTTT.

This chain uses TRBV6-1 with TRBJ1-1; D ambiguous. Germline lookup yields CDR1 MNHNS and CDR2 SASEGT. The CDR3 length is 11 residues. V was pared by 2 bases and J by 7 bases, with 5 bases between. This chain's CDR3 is CASSENLEAFF. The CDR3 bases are TGTGCCAGCAGTGAAAACCTTGAAGCTTTCTTT.

The CDR3, as DNA: TGTGCCAGCAGCCGGTCATTAGCCAAAAACATTCAGTACTTC. Its translation: CASSRSLAKNIQYF. The chain carries TRBV2 and TRBJ2-4; D uncertain. This CDR3 has 14 residues. The V end lost 6 bases, the J end lost 0 bases, and 9 bases lay between the germline ends. CDR1 and CDR2 from the germline V gene are SNHLY and FYNNEI.

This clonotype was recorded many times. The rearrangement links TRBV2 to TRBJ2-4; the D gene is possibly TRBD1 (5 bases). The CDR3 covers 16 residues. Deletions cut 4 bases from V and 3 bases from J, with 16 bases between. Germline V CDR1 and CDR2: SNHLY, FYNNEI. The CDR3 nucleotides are TGTGCCAGCAGTGCTCCTCAGGGAAGGGTCAAAAACATTCAGTACTTC. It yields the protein CASSAPQGRVKNIQYF.